Reported below is one TCR beta chain. These data are taken from a study of cytomegalovirus exposure and HLA in healthy donors. This CDR3 comprises 12 residues. After removal of 5 bases from V and 10 bases from J, the junction contained 6 bases not matched to a gene. Germline lookup yields CDR1 SGHNT and CDR2 YYREEE (reference sequence). The PCR employed 60 Vbeta primers together with 13 Jbeta primers. Here immunoSEQ multiplex PCR was the method, and the copy in TCRdb shows in-frame clones only, minus some. The data show around 150,000 clones, with approximately 79% seen just once and about 1.3% held by the top ten.

The source material was PBMCs. This TCR derives from a man aged 55 to 69 in good health and CMV-seronegative. The rearrangement uses TRBV5-4 and TRBJ2-1; 7 nucleotides agree with TRBD2. The DNA of the CDR3 is TGTGCCAGCAGGGGAGGGCACGGGGAGCAGTTCTTC. Its protein product is CASRGGHGEQFF. Complete variable domain (other parts from reference TRBV5-4 and TRBJ2-1): ETGVTQSPTHLIKTRGQQVTLRCSSQSGHNTVSWYQQALGQGPQFIFQYYREEENGRGNFPPRFSGLQFPNYSSELNVNALELDDSALYLCASRGGHGEQFFGPGTRLTVL.